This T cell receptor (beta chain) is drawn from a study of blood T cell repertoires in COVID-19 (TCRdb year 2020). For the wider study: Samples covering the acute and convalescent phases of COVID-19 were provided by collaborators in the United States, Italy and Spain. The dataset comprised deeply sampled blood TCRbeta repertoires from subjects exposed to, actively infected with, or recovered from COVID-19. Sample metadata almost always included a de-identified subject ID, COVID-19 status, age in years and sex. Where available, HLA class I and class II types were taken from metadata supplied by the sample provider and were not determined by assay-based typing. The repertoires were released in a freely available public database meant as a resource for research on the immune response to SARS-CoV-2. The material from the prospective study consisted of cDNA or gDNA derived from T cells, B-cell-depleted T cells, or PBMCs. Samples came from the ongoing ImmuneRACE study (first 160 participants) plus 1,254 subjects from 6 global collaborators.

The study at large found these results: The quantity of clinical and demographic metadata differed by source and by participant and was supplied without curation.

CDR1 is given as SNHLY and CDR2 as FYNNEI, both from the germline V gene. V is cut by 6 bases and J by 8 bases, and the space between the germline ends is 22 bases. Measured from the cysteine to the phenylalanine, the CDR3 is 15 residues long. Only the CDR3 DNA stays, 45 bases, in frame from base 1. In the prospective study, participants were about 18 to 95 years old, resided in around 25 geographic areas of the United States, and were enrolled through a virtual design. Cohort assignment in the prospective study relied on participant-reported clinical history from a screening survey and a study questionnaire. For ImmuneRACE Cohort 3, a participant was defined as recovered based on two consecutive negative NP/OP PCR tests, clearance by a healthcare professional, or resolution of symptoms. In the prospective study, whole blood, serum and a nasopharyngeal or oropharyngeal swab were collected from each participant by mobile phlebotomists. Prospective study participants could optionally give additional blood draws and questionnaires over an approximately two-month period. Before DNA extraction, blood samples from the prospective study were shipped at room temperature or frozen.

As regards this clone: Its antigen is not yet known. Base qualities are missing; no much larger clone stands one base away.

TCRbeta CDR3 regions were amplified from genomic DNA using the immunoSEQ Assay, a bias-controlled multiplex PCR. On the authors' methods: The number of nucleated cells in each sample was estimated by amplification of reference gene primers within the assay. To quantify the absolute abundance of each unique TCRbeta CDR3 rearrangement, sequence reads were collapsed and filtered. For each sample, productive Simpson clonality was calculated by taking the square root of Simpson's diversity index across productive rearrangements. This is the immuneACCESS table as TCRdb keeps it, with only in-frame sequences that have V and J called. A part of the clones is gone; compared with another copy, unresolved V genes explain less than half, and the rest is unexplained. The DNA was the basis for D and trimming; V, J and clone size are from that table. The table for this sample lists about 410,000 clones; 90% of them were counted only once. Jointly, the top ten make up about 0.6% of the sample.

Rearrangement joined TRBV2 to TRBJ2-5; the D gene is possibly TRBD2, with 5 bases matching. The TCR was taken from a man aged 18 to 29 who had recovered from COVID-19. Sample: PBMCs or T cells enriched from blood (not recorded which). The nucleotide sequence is TGTGCCAGCAGGACCCGAACCTTGGCCTCGGGAACCCAGTACTTC. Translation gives CASRTRTLASGTQYF.